This is a list of T cell receptor beta chains from one sample in a study of early T cells in non-severe SARS-CoV-2 infection. TCRdb re-called the 5' RACE reads through MiXCR, storing one row per CDR3 protein. The table records under 65,000 distinct CDR3 sequences, roughly an eighth of them present only once. Sequencing was done on a sample of whole blood. These receptors were collected from an adult who was a healthcare worker with PCR-confirmed SARS-CoV-2 infection or an uninfected control (not recorded which). The CDR3 runs from the conserved cysteine through the conserved F or W. Each record gives: V gene, D gene, J gene, clone size, CDR3 protein, CDR3 DNA. A D gene is named only where the DNA matches it firmly. Size is omitted from some rows. Given values are once, few, many or a class for expanded clones.

TRBV15,.,TRBJ1-6,.,CATSRHGVDSPLHF,TGTGCCACCAGCAGACACGGGGTGGATTCACCCCTCCACTTT
TRBV30,.,TRBJ2-2,few,CAWQGQIETGELFF,TGTGCCTGGCAGGGCCAAATAGAGACCGGGGAGCTGTTTTTT
TRBV6-6,TRBD1,TRBJ1-5,.,CASSYGRDSDQPQHF,TGTGCCAGCAGTTACGGGCGGGACAGCGATCAGCCCCAGCATTTT
TRBV10-2,.,TRBJ2-2,few,CASRPGSWTGELFF,TGCGCCAGCAGACCGGGGAGTTGGACCGGGGAGCTGTTTTTT
TRBV7-2,TRBD1,TRBJ2-7,many,CASSWDRGNYEQYF,TGTGCCAGCAGCTGGGACAGGGGGAACTACGAGCAGTACTTC
TRBV7-6,TRBD2,TRBJ2-7,few,CASSLGGLAGGRYEQYF,TGTGCCAGCAGCTTAGGAGGGCTAGCGGGGGGCCGCTACGAGCAGTACTTC
TRBV2,.,TRBJ2-3,many,CASSEDNTQYF,TGTGCCAGCAGTGAAGATAATACGCAGTATTTT
TRBV6-2/TRBV6-3,TRBD1,TRBJ2-1,.,CASSRDRDRGFF,TGTGCCAGCAGTCGTGACCGGGACAGGGGATTCTTC
TRBV20-1,TRBD2,TRBJ2-3,.,CSAISRGGRDTQYF,TGCAGTGCCATCTCCCGGGGGGGCCGGGATACGCAGTATTTT
TRBV20-1,TRBD2,TRBJ2-3,.,CSASMLAGGPDTQYF,TGCAGTGCTAGCATGTTAGCGGGGGGGCCAGATACGCAGTATTTT
TRBV5-6,.,TRBJ1-2,few,CASSSPVPDKTLYGYTF,TGTGCCAGCAGCTCCCCGGTACCCGATAAGACTCTCTATGGCTACACCTTC
TRBV7-6,TRBD1,TRBJ2-7,.,CASSLRPTEGAEQYF,TGTGCCAGCAGCTTACGCCCTACTGAGGGGGCCGAGCAGTACTTC
TRBV4-1,.,TRBJ2-1,.,CASSTTGVDEQFF,TGCGCCAGCAGCACCACCGGGGTCGATGAGCAGTTCTTC
TRBV27,TRBD2,TRBJ2-3,many,CASSFWNSGGTDTQYF,TGTGCCAGCAGTTTTTGGAATAGCGGGGGCACAGATACGCAGTATTTT
TRBV2,.,TRBJ2-7,many,CASRGLRDSGTYEQYF,TGTGCCAGCAGAGGGCTCCGGGACTCGGGAACCTACGAGCAGTACTTC
TRBV20-1,TRBD2,TRBJ2-1,.,CSARGERGNGQFF,TGCAGTGCTCGGGGGGAGCGGGGGAATGGGCAGTTCTTC
TRBV12-3/TRBV12-4,TRBD2,TRBJ2-3,.,CASSLSSGGTTQYF,TGTGCCAGCAGTTTAAGTAGCGGGGGGACTACGCAGTATTTT
TRBV10-3,TRBD1,TRBJ2-3,.,CATAQRGTADKTSTDTQYF,TGTGCCACTGCCCAGAGAGGGACAGCCGACAAAACTAGCACAGATACGCAGTATTTT
TRBV4-3,.,TRBJ1-4,many,CASSQDSLGGRQKLFF,TGCGCCAGCAGCCAAGATTCATTGGGTGGACGGCAAAAACTGTTTTTT
TRBV18,.,TRBJ1-6,many,CASSPNGWDSYNSPLHF,TGTGCCAGCTCACCTAATGGGTGGGACTCCTATAATTCACCCCTCCACTTT
TRBV5-5,TRBD1,TRBJ1-6,.,CASSLAPGQVESPLHF,TGTGCCAGCAGCTTGGCACCGGGACAGGTGGAATCACCCCTCCACTTT
TRBV9,.,TRBJ2-5,few,CASSDQETQYF,TGTGCCAGCAGCGACCAAGAGACCCAGTACTTC
TRBV20-1,.,TRBJ2-5,many,CSASLGASQTETQYF,TGCAGTGCTAGTCTAGGGGCCAGCCAAACAGAGACCCAGTACTTC
TRBV11-2,TRBD2,TRBJ2-4,many,CASSLVGQAGVQYF,TGTGCCAGCAGCTTAGTGGGGCAGGCGGGGGTTCAGTACTTC
TRBV20-1,.,TRBJ1-1,.,CSARRGNTEAFF,TGCAGTGCTAGACGGGGCAACACTGAAGCTTTCTTT
TRBV11-2,.,TRBJ2-1,.,CATWGTDEQFF,TGTGCCACCTGGGGGACGGATGAGCAGTTCTTC
TRBV6-2/TRBV6-3,.,TRBJ2-7,few,CASRDPAPRYEQYF,TGTGCCAGCAGGGACCCCGCCCCTCGCTACGAGCAGTACTTC
TRBV7-2,TRBD1,TRBJ2-1,.,CASSVDRVREQFF,TGTGCCAGCAGCGTAGACAGGGTGCGGGAGCAGTTCTTC
TRBV19,TRBD1,TRBJ2-3,few,CASSMDRGYDTQYF,TGTGCCAGTAGCATGGACAGGGGCTATGATACGCAGTATTTT
TRBV20-1,TRBD1,TRBJ1-1,many,CSATAGQLNTEAFF,TGCAGTGCTACGGCGGGACAGCTGAACACTGAAGCTTTCTTT
TRBV6-1,.,TRBJ1-1,few,CASSKLPVLNTEAFF,TGTGCCAGCAGCAAATTACCCGTTTTGAACACTGAAGCTTTCTTT
TRBV9,TRBD2,TRBJ2-3,.,CASSRGGASSTDTQYF,TGTGCCAGCAGCCGGGGGGGAGCGAGTTCCACAGATACGCAGTATTTT
TRBV29-1,.,TRBJ2-1,many,CSAEVDPGYNEQFF,TGCAGCGCAGAAGTGGACCCGGGATACAATGAGCAGTTCTTC
TRBV28,.,TRBJ1-6,many,CAIWGGASYNSPLHF,TGTGCCATCTGGGGGGGGGCTTCCTATAATTCACCCCTCCACTTT
TRBV20-1,.,TRBJ2-5,few,CSAFPQGNEETQYF,TGCAGTGCTTTTCCGCAGGGGAACGAAGAGACCCAGTACTTC
TRBV12-3/TRBV12-4,.,TRBJ2-7,.,CASSLIGKSIAEQYF,TGTGCCAGCAGTTTAATAGGGAAATCAATCGCCGAGCAGTACTTC
TRBV6-5,.,TRBJ1-1,few,CASTPGAGVNTEAFF,TGTGCCAGCACTCCAGGGGCAGGGGTGAACACTGAAGCTTTCTTT
TRBV20-1,TRBD1,TRBJ1-3,many,CSARRTGGENTIYF,TGCAGTGCTAGGAGAACAGGGGGCGAAAACACCATATATTTT
TRBV7-6,.,TRBJ2-2,many,CASSLQGVGELFF,TGTGCCAGCAGCTTACAAGGGGTCGGGGAGCTGTTTTTT
TRBV12-3/TRBV12-4,.,TRBJ2-3,.,CASSLGHITDTQYF,TGTGCCAGCAGTTTAGGGCACATCACAGATACGCAGTATTTT
TRBV11-2,.,TRBJ2-2,few,CASSLRRVSLNTGELFF,TGTGCCAGCAGCTTACGTCGTGTGAGCCTGAACACCGGGGAGCTGTTTTTT
TRBV24-1,.,TRBJ2-1,few,CATSAGTHNEQFF,TGTGCCACCAGTGCCGGGACCCACAATGAGCAGTTCTTC
TRBV20-1,.,TRBJ1-2,many,CSAPEPPGSWGGGNGYTF,TGCAGTGCTCCGGAACCGCCCGGTTCGTGGGGGGGTGGAAATGGCTACACCTTC
TRBV20-1,.,TRBJ2-1,many,CSARHTGRSYNEQFF,TGCAGTGCTAGACATACAGGTCGGTCCTACAATGAGCAGTTCTTC
TRBV11-2,.,TRBJ1-6,few,CASSWSDGTPLHF,TGTGCCAGCAGCTGGAGCGACGGAACACCCCTCCACTTT
TRBV5-5,.,TRBJ2-5,many,CASSMRAGEETQYF,TGTGCCAGCAGCATGAGGGCAGGGGAGGAGACCCAGTACTTC
TRBV20-1,.,TRBJ1-1,.,CSASSGNTEAFF,TGCAGTGCTAGTTCCGGTAACACTGAAGCTTTCTTT
TRBV6-6,.,TRBJ2-5,.,CASRTEETQYF,TGTGCCAGCAGGACGGAAGAGACCCAGTACTTC
TRBV20-1,.,TRBJ2-1,many,CSAGLQGNEQFF,TGCAGTGCTGGTTTACAGGGTAATGAGCAGTTCTTC
TRBV6-5,.,TRBJ1-2,many,CASSYSRTAGYTF,TGTGCCAGCAGTTACTCCAGGACCGCAGGCTACACCTTC
TRBV7-9,TRBD1,TRBJ1-5,many,CASSFAGTGFGQPQHF,TGTGCCAGCAGCTTTGCCGGGACAGGGTTTGGTCAGCCCCAGCATTTT
TRBV7-6,.,TRBJ2-1,.,CASNQTEDNEQFF,TGTGCCAGCAACCAGACAGAAGACAATGAGCAGTTCTTC
TRBV29-1,.,TRBJ1-2,few,CSVSLQGSDYGYTF,TGCAGCGTTTCCCTCCAGGGGAGCGACTATGGCTACACCTTC
TRBV6-5,.,TRBJ2-5,once,CASSYRAGIETQYF,TGTGCCAGCAGTTACAGGGCAGGCATTGAGACCCAGTACTTC
TRBV11-2,.,TRBJ2-7,many,CASSLITPSYEQYF,TGTGCCAGCAGCCTAATAACCCCCTCCTACGAGCAGTACTTC
TRBV2,TRBD1,TRBJ2-7,few,CASSRTRDRASPYEQYF,TGTGCCAGCAGTAGGACCCGGGACAGGGCTTCTCCCTACGAGCAGTACTTC
TRBV7-9,.,TRBJ1-1,.,CASMPGGAYEAFF,TGTGCCAGCATGCCGGGGGGAGCTTATGAAGCTTTCTTT
TRBV29-1,.,TRBJ2-3,.,CSVDTDTQYF,TGCAGCGTAGACACAGATACGCAGTATTTT
TRBV5-1,TRBD2,TRBJ2-3,many,CASSGLAGSTDTQYF,TGCGCCAGCAGCGGACTAGCGGGGAGCACAGATACGCAGTATTTT
TRBV5-1,.,TRBJ2-3,few,CASSKDQDTQYF,TGCGCCAGCAGCAAGGACCAAGATACGCAGTATTTT